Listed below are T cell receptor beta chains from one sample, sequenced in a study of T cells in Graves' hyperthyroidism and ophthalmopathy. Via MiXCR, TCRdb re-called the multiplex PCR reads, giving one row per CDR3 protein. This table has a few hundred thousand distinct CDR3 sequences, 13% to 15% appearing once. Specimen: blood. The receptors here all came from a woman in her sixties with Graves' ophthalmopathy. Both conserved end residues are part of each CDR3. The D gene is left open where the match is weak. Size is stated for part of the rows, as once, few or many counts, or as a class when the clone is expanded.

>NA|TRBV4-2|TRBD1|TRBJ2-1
CASSPRTGASEQFF
TGTGCCAGCAGCCCTCGGACAGGGGCGAGTGAGCAGTTCTTC
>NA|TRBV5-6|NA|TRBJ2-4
CASSWGTGLAKNIQCF
TGTGCCAGCAGCTGGGGCACTGGGCTAGCCAAAAACATTCAGTGCTTC
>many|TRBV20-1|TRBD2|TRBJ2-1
CSARGGRGNEQFF
TGCAGTGCTAGGGGCGGGAGGGGGAATGAGCAGTTCTTC
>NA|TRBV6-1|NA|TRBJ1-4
CASIRKTATTNGKLFF
TGTGCCAGCATCCGAAAGACGGCTACAACTAATGGAAAACTGTTTTTT
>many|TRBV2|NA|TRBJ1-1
CASRGVGQHTEAFF
TGTGCCAGCAGGGGGGTGGGGCAGCACACTGAAGCTTTCTTT
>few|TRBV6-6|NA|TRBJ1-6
CASSYFPSYNSPLHF
TGTGCCAGCAGTTACTTCCCCTCCTATAATTCACCCCTCCACTTT
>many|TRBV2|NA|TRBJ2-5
CASSKVGQRGWETQYF
TGTGCCAGCAGTAAAGTAGGACAGCGAGGATGGGAGACCCAGTACTTC
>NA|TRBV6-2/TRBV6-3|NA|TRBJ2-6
CASRIFSGANVLTF
TGTGCCAGCAGAATATTTTCTGGGGCCAACGTCCTGACTTTC
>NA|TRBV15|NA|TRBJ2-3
CVTSRGTSELSGDTQYF
TGTGTCACCAGCAGGGGAACTAGCGAACTCTCGGGAGATACGCAGTATTTT
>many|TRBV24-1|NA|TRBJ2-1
CATSDPRGASYNEQFF
TGTGCCACCAGTGACCCCCGCGGGGCCTCCTACAATGAGCAGTTCTTC
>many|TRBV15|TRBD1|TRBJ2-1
CATSRDFGGTGEGNEQFF
TGTGCCACCAGCAGAGATTTCGGAGGGACAGGGGAGGGCAATGAGCAGTTCTTC
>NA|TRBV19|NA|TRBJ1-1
CASSIGGRGDTEAFF
TGTGCCAGTAGTATAGGAGGAAGAGGGGACACTGAAGCTTTCTTT
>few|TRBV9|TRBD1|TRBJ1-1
CASSASPTGGNTEAFF
TGTGCCAGCAGCGCCAGCCCGACAGGGGGAAACACTGAAGCTTTCTTT
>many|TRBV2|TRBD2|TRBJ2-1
CASSTQGPGLAGEGEQFF
TGTGCCAGCAGTACCCAGGGGCCGGGACTAGCGGGAGAGGGTGAGCAGTTCTTC
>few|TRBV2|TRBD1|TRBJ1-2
CASSEAGGTGASILYGYTF
TGTGCCAGCAGTGAAGCGGGTGGGACAGGGGCCTCTATTTTGTATGGCTACACCTTC
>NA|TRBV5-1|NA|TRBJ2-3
CASTSRGRHTDTQYF
TGCGCCAGCACTAGTAGGGGACGGCACACAGATACGCAGTATTTT
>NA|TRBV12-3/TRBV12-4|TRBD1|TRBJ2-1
CASSLDREYNEQFF
TGTGCCAGCAGTTTGGACAGGGAGTACAATGAGCAGTTCTTC
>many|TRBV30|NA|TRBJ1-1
CAWSVLGKGTEAFF
TGTGCCTGGAGTGTACTGGGTAAGGGCACTGAAGCTTTCTTT